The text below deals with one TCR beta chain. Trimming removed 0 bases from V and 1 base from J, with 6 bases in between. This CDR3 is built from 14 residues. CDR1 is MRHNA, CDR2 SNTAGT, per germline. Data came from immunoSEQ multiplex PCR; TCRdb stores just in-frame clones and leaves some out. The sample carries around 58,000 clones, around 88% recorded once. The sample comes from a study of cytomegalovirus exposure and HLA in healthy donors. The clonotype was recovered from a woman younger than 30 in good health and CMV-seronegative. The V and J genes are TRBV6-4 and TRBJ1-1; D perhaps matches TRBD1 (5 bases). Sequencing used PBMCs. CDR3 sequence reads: CASSDSGENTEAFF. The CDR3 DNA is TGTGCCAGCAGTGACTCAGGGGAGAACACTGAAGCTTTCTTT.